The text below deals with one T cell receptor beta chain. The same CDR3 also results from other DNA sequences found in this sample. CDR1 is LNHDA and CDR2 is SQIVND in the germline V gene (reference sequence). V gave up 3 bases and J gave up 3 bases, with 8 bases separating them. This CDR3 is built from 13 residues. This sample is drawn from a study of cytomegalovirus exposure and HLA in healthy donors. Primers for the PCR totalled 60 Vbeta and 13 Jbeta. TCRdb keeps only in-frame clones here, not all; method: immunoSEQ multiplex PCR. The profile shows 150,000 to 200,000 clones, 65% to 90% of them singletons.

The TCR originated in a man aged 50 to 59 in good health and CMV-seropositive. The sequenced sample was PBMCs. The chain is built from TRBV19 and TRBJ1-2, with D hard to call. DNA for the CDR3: TGTGCCAGTAGTATTACCGGGGACTATGGCTACACCTTC. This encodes CASSITGDYGYTF.